Following are 9 T cell receptor beta chains from one sample sequenced in a study of cytomegalovirus exposure and HLA in healthy donors (dated by TCRdb to about 2017). Receptors were amplified or captured by the immunoSEQ multiplex PCR assay. For the multiplex PCR, a mixture combining 60 forward primers for TCR Vbeta segments and 13 reverse primers for TCR Jbeta segments was used. Not all clones reach the TCRdb copy of this immuneACCESS table, which keeps in-frame sequences only. Checked studies attribute under half of the gap to unresolved V genes and leave the rest unexplained. The sample table holds about 90,000 clones, of which 65% to 80% were seen once. The top ten clones comprise about 2.5% of the sample. The sample was PBMCs. The receptors originated from a man aged 25-45 years in good health and CMV-seronegative.

The rearrangement links TRBV7-3 to TRBJ2-2, with D perhaps matching TRBD1 (5 bases). Per the germline V gene, CDR1 is SGHTA and CDR2 is FQGTGA. The V end was cut by 4 bases, the J end by 6 bases, with 9 bases between. The CDR3 contains 13 residues. CDR3 in DNA: TGTGCCAGCAGCTCTGAAGGGGCCGGGGAGCTGTTTTTT. As protein: CASSSEGAGELFF.

The rearrangement uses TRBV9 and TRBJ1-2; 11 bases agree with TRBD1. Germline trimming cut 5 bases from V and 6 bases from J; bases unmatched to any gene: 9. The length of the CDR3 is 15 residues. Per germline, CDR1 SGDLS and CDR2 YYNGEE. The CDR3 region has the DNA TGTGCCAGCAGGGGGTTGGGACAGGGGGAGAATGGCTACACCTTC. Its translation: CASRGLGQGENGYTF.

The V call is TRBV28, the J call TRBJ1-5; D unresolved. The CDR3 has 17 residues. The germline CDR1 and CDR2 sequences are MDHEN and SYDVKM. Deletions cut 6 bases from V and 1 base from J, with 19 bases between. The chain's CDR3 is CASSRGEEIWSNQPQHF. Written as DNA, the CDR3 is TGTGCCAGCAGCCGCGGCGAAGAGATATGGAGCAATCAGCCCCAGCATTTT.

The chain couples TRBV6-6 to TRBJ1-2; weak D call: TRBD1 (5 bases). CDR1 and CDR2 (germline): MNHNY, SVGAGI (reference sequence). V was shortened by 6 bases and J by 4 bases, with 15 bases between the two germline ends. This CDR3 region has 14 residues. CDR3 DNA sequence: TGTGCCAGCAGCTATCTGGACAAAGCCTATGGCTACACCTTC. The encoded protein is CASSYLDKAYGYTF.

V usage is TRBV6-5 and J usage is TRBJ2-2; D may be TRBD1 (6 bases). The V end lost 6 bases, the J end lost 8 bases, and 19 bases lay between the germline ends. The CDR3 length is 15 residues. From germline, CDR1 is MNHEY and CDR2 SVGAGI. Here the CDR3 DNA reads TGTGCCAGCAGAACGCCAGCGGTGGGGGCGGGGGAGCTGTTTTTT. It specifies CASRTPAVGAGELFF.

V is TRBV2 and J is TRBJ1-2; weak D call: TRBD1 (5 bases). In germline, CDR1 is SNHLY, CDR2 FYNNEI. The length of the CDR3 is 15 residues. V lost 4 bases to trimming and J lost 2 bases, with 14 bases between them. The CDR3 loop reads CASSVLKTGNYGYTF. The CDR3 DNA sequence: TGTGCCAGCAGTGTCTTGAAAACAGGAAACTATGGCTACACCTTC.

CDR3 protein: CASSSSGTGGREKLFF. Written as DNA, the CDR3 is TGTGCCAGCAGCTCCTCAGGGACAGGGGGACGCGAAAAACTGTTTTTT. The chain is built from TRBV7-2 and TRBJ1-4; 11 nucleotides agree with TRBD1. V shed 4 bases and J 8 bases; nucleotides not matched to a gene: 9. CDR1 SGHTA and CDR2 FQGNSA come from the germline V gene. This CDR3 is built from 16 residues.

The chain employs TRBV7-8 and TRBJ1-6; D is undetermined. The CDR3 consists of 14 residues. V lost 2 bases, J lost 10 bases, and 12 bases lay in between. The germline V gene has CDR1 SGHVS and CDR2 FQNEAQ. The CDR3 sequence: CASSLSGIGSPLHF. The CDR3 DNA sequence: TGTGCCAGCAGCTTATCGGGGATCGGATCACCCCTCCACTTT.

The chain has TRBV25-1 and TRBJ1-6; perhaps TRBD1 as D (5 bases). The CDR3 totals 17 residues. From germline, CDR1 is MGHDK and CDR2 SYGVNS. Trimming left V 2 bases short and J 0 bases short, with 11 bases between. The CDR3 nucleotides read TGTGCCAGCAGTGAAGCCGGGGGGAGCTCCTATAATTCACCCCTCCACTTT. Translated, it gives CASSEAGGSSYNSPLHF. The full variable domain, with the rest looked up from reference TRBV25-1 and TRBJ1-6, is EADIYQTPRYLVIGTGKKITLECSQTMGHDKMYWYQQDPGMELHLIHYSYGVNSTEKGDLSSESTVSRIRTEHFPLTLESARPSHTSQYLCASSEAGGSSYNSPLHFGNGTRLTVT.